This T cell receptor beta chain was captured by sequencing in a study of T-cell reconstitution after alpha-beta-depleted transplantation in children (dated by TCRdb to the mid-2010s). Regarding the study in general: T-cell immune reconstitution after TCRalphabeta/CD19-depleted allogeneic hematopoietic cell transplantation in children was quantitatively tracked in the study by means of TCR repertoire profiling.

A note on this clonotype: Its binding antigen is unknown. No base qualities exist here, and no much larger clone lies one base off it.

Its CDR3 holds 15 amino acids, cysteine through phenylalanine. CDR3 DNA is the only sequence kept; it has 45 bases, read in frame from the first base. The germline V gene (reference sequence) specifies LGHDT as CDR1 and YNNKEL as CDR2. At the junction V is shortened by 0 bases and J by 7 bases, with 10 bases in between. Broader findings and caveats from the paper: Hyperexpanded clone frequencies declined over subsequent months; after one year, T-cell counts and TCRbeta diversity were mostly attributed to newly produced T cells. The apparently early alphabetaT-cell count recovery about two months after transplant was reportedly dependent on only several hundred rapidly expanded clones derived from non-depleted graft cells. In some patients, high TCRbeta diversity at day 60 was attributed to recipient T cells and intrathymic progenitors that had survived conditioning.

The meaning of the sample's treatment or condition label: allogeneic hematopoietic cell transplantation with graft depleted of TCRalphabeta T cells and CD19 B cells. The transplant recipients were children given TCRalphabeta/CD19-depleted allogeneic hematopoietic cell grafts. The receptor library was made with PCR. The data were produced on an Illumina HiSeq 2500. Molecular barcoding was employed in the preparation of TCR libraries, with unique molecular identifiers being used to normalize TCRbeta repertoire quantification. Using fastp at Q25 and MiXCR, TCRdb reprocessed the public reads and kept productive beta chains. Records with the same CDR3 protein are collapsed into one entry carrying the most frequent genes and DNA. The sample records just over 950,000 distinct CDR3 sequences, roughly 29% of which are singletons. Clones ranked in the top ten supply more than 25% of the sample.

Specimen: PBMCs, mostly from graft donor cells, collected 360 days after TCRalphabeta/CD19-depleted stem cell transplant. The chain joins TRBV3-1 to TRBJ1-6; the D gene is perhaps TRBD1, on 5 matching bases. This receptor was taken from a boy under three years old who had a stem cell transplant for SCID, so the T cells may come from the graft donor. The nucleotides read TGTGCCAGCAGCCAAGATTGGGGCGGGAATTCACCCCTCCACTTT. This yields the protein CASSQDWGGNSPLHF.